The 18 T cell receptor beta chains in this list originate from one sample, sequenced in a study of blood T cell repertoires in COVID-19. Sequencing used immunoSEQ multiplex PCR; TCRdb keeps in-frame clones, though not all of them. The data hold about 240,000 clones, with 75% to 90% observed a single time. The sample was PBMCs or T cells enriched from blood (not recorded which). The receptors derive from a woman aged 25-40 years who had recovered from COVID-19.

The chain links TRBV4-3 to TRBJ1-5; no reliable D call. V lost 0 bases to trimming and J lost 0 bases, with 6 bases between them. The CDR3 sequence is 15 residues long. The germline V gene encodes CDR1 LGHNA and CDR2 YSLEER. The CDR3 here is CASSQDPNSNQPQHF. CDR3 sequence (DNA): TGCGCCAGCAGCCAAGACCCCAATAGCAATCAGCCCCAGCATTTT.

This clone was picked up a small number of times. This chain connects TRBV18 to TRBJ1-1; maybe TRBD1 (6 bases). V was shortened by 4 bases and J by 3 bases, with 15 bases between the two germline ends. In germline, CDR1 is KGHSH, CDR2 LQKENI. The length of the CDR3 is 15 residues. The CDR3 loop reads CASSRRGGDDTEAFF. DNA for the CDR3: TGTGCCAGCTCACGGAGGGGGGGCGATGACACTGAAGCTTTCTTT.

This chain uses TRBV2 with TRBJ1-6, with 9 bases lining up with TRBD1. The germline gives CDR1 SNHLY, CDR2 FYNNEI. This CDR3 region has 16 residues. With 7 bases clipped from V and 10 bases from J, the junction kept 14 bases outside the gene matches. This CDR3 is CASIRQGVMNSSPLHF. CDR3 nucleotides: TGTGCCAGCATTAGACAGGGGGTGATGAATTCCTCACCCCTCCACTTT.

The rearrangement links TRBV18 to TRBJ1-5; TRBD1 aligns across 9 bases. Trimming at V came to 3 bases and at J to 5 bases, leaving 8 bases not matched to a gene. Germline loops: CDR1 KGHSH, CDR2 LQKENI. This CDR3 has 16 amino acids. CDR3 sequence (DNA): TGTGCCAGCTCACCGCCCGGGACAGGGATACATCAGCCCCAGCATTTT. Translating gives CASSPPGTGIHQPQHF. The full variable domain, rest sourced from reference TRBV18 and TRBJ1-5, is NAGVMQNPRHLVRRRGQEARLRCSPMKGHSHVYWYRQLPEEGLKFMVYLQKENIIDESGMPKERFSAEFPKEGPSILRIQQVVRGDSAAYFCASSPPGTGIHQPQHFGDGTRLSIL.

The chain links TRBV15 to TRBJ1-2; TRBD1 aligns across 8 bases. Germline assignment: CDR1 LNHNV and CDR2 YYDKDF (reference sequence). This CDR3 region has 14 residues. V shed 4 bases, J shed 4 bases, and the junction held 5 bases outside the gene matches. The CDR3 DNA is TGTGCCACCAGCAAGCCGACAGGGGTCTATGGCTACACCTTC. Translation gives CATSKPTGVYGYTF.

This sequence joins TRBV9 and TRBJ1-4; D is undetermined. CDR3 length: 17 residues. V was shortened by 3 bases and J by 5 bases, with 20 bases between the two germline ends. In germline, CDR1 is SGDLS, CDR2 YYNGEE. The CDR3 here is CASSANEPGRSNEKLFF. The CDR3 region has the DNA TGTGCCAGCAGCGCAAACGAACCGGGGAGAAGCAATGAAAAACTGTTTTTT. The complete variable domain, with remaining parts taken from reference TRBV9 and TRBJ1-4, reads DSGVTQTPKHLITATGQRVTLRCSPRSGDLSVYWYQQSLDQGLQFLIQYYNGEERAKGNILERFSAQQFPDLHSELNLSSLELGDSALYFCASSANEPGRSNEKLFFGSGTQLSVL.

The chain employs TRBV6-1 and TRBJ2-7; 9 bases align to TRBD2. Germline V lookup: CDR1 MNHNS, CDR2 SASEGT. The CDR3 contains 15 residues. The trim removed 2 bases at V and 7 bases at J, leaving 9 bases unmatched. Here the CDR3 reads CASSEIGIAGVEQYF. The CDR3 DNA follows: TGTGCCAGCAGTGAAATCGGGATAGCGGGAGTTGAGCAGTACTTC.

This chain connects TRBV6-2 or TRBV6-3 to TRBJ2-2; the D gene is possibly TRBD2 (6 bases). This CDR3 is built from 14 residues. Trimming shortened V by 6 bases and J by 2 bases, and 10 bases separated the two germline ends. Germline V gives CDR1 MNHEY, CDR2 SVGEGT. CDR3 residues: CASSRDFNTGELFF. The DNA for the CDR3 is TGTGCCAGCAGCCGGGACTTTAACACCGGGGAGCTGTTTTTT.

The V and J genes are TRBV30 and TRBJ1-2, with 9 bases matching TRBD1. CDR3 length: 16 residues. The J segment lost 6 bases and the V segment lost 1 base, leaving 12 bases of the junction unmatched. Germline values: CDR1 GTSNPN, CDR2 SVGIG (reference sequence). This chain's CDR3 is CAWSEEYRDRADGYTF. DNA for the CDR3: TGTGCCTGGAGTGAGGAATACCGGGACAGGGCGGATGGCTACACCTTC. The full variable domain, completed using reference TRBV30 and TRBJ1-2, is SQTIHQWPATLVQPVGSPLSLECTVEGTSNPNLYWYRQAAGRGLQLLFYSVGIGQISSEVPQNLSASRPQDRQFILSSKKLLLSDSGFYLCAWSEEYRDRADGYTFGSGTRLTVV.

This sequence joins TRBV15 and TRBJ2-3, with 9 bases fitting TRBD2. Germline-derived CDR1 and CDR2 are LNHNV and YYDKDF (reference sequence). Trimming took 6 bases from V and 4 from J; bases not matched to a gene: 5. There are 14 residues in the CDR3. The CDR3 reads CATSGGRAADTQYF. The CDR3 coding sequence is TGTGCCACCAGTGGCGGGAGGGCCGCAGATACGCAGTATTTT.

The genes are TRBV5-6 and TRBJ1-5; 8 bases map to TRBD1. The germline V gene has CDR1 SGHDT and CDR2 YYEEEE. Unmatched junction bases numbered 4, after V lost 3 bases and J lost 5 bases. This CDR3 comprises 14 residues. The DNA for the CDR3 is TGTGCCAGCAGCTCGACAGGGGTCCATCAGCCCCAGCATTTT. This codes for CASSSTGVHQPQHF.

This rearrangement joins TRBV18 to TRBJ1-1, with D perhaps matching TRBD1 (6 bases). This CDR3 comprises 16 residues. The germline V gene has CDR1 KGHSH and CDR2 LQKENI. V was shortened by 0 bases and J by 0 bases, with 11 bases between the two germline ends. CDR3 nucleotides: TGTGCCAGCTCACCACCCGTACAGGGTTTGAACACTGAAGCTTTCTTT. The encoded protein is CASSPPVQGLNTEAFF.

CDR3 nucleotides: TGTGCCAGCAGCCCTCCGGGGTACACTGAAGCTTTCTTT. Amino acid sequence: CASSPPGYTEAFF. This chain links TRBV6-2 or TRBV6-3 with TRBJ1-1; D remains ambiguous. The germline V gene encodes CDR1 MNHEY and CDR2 SVGEGT. Trimming took off 6 bases at V and 3 bases at J, with 11 bases between the two ends. CDR3 length equals 13 residues.

The chain joins TRBV25-1 to TRBJ2-3; no definite D call. The CDR3 length is 12 residues. The V end lost 7 bases, the J end lost 7 bases, and 12 bases lay between the germline ends. Germline CDR1 is MGHDK and CDR2 is SYGVNS. Here the CDR3 reads CASTQDPHTQYF. The CDR3, as DNA: TGTGCCAGCACCCAGGATCCTCATACGCAGTATTTT. Together with reference TRBV25-1 and TRBJ2-3, the CDR3 gives the full variable domain: EADIYQTPRYLVIGTGKKITLECSQTMGHDKMYWYQQDPGMELHLIHYSYGVNSTEKGDLSSESTVSRIRTEHFPLTLESARPSHTSQYLCASTQDPHTQYFGPGTRLTVL.

The chain recombines TRBV4-3 with TRBJ2-7; 10 positions agree with TRBD2. V lost 4 bases, J lost 1 base, and 10 bases stayed unmatched. From germline, CDR1 is LGHNA and CDR2 YSLEER. The CDR3 consists of 17 residues. For the CDR3, the DNA is TGCGCCAGCAGCCGACTAGCGGGTGCCCCTTTATCCTACGAGCAGTACTTC. Its translation: CASSRLAGAPLSYEQYF.

CDR3 bases: TGTGCCAGCAGTAAACCCGGGTCCCCTAATGAAAAACTGTTTTTT. Its translation: CASSKPGSPNEKLFF. The rearrangement joins TRBV28 to TRBJ1-4; D is unclear. The CDR3 sequence is 15 residues long. CDR1 and CDR2 (germline): MDHEN, SYDVKM. With 5 bases removed from V and 3 bases from J, the gap between germline ends came to 13 bases.

The gene calls are TRBV30 and TRBJ1-4; TRBD1 aligns across 10 bases. CDR1 and CDR2 from the germline V gene are GTSNPN and SVGIG (reference sequence). The CDR3 consists of 16 residues. V gave up 2 bases and J gave up 4 bases; unmatched junction bases: 7. CDR3: CAWSRPGQGINEKLFF. CDR3 in DNA: TGTGCCTGGAGTCGCCCGGGACAGGGGATTAATGAAAAACTGTTTTTT.

The chain has TRBV28 and TRBJ2-1; D unclear. CDR1 and CDR2 (germline): MDHEN, SYDVKM. CDR3 size: 12 residues. V was pared by 3 bases and J by 10 bases, with 10 bases between. The CDR3 loop is CASSFYLTEQFF. CDR3 DNA: TGTGCCAGCAGTTTTTATCTGACAGAGCAGTTCTTC. The variable domain in full, completed from reference TRBV28 and TRBJ2-1, reads DVKVTQSSRYLVKRTGEKVFLECVQDMDHENMFWYRQDPGLGLRLIYFSYDVKMKEKGDIPEGYSVSREKKERFSLILESASTNQTSMYLCASSFYLTEQFFGPGTRLTVL.